Here is one T cell receptor (beta chain) with its context. The antigen is not known. Cells designated naive CD8 were CD45RO-negative and were positively selected for CCR7, with terminally differentiated effector memory CD45RA+ cells excluded. Germline V gene sequence: CDR1 SQVTM, CDR2 ANQGSEA. V was trimmed by 2 bases and J by 2 bases, leaving 4 bases between them. There are 11 residues in the CDR3. This specimen comes from a study of shared clonotypes between healthy human individuals. Regarding the study as a whole: Estimated clonotype richness was generally higher in naive than memory subsets.

Sequenced by immunoSEQ multiplex PCR; TCRdb stores in-frame clones only, minus some. This table has about 2 million clones, approximately 95% appearing once. Specimen: naive CD8+ T cells sorted from blood. The chain couples TRBV29-1 to TRBJ2-7; D is unresolved. The clonotype was recovered from a man in his late teens or twenties in good health. The CDR3 loop is CSVEQTYEQYF. CDR3 coding DNA: TGCAGCGTTGAACAGACCTACGAGCAGTACTTC.